Presented here are 2 T cell receptor beta chains from one specimen sequenced in a study of cytomegalovirus exposure and HLA in healthy donors. Primers for the PCR totalled 60 Vbeta and 13 Jbeta. Sequencing was performed with immunoSEQ multiplex PCR; in TCRdb, only in-frame clones are kept and a portion is missing. Here the sample spans around 170,000 clones, about 85% being singletons. The source material was PBMCs. These receptors were collected from a man aged 50 to 59 in good health and CMV-seronegative.

This sequence joins TRBV7-2 and TRBJ2-7, with D uncertain. This CDR3 has 15 residues. V dropped 2 bases and J dropped 0 bases, with 11 bases sitting between them. CDR1 and CDR2 (germline): SGHTA, FQGNSA. In DNA form, the CDR3 reads TGTGCCAGCAGCTTAAGCGCTCCGAGCTCCTACGAGCAGTACTTC. This codes for CASSLSAPSSYEQYF.

The chain has TRBV7-2 and TRBJ2-1, with no clear D. Per the germline V gene, CDR1 is SGHTA and CDR2 is FQGNSA. The CDR3 spans 13 residues. V was pared by 1 base and J by 7 bases, with 8 bases between. CDR3 region: CASSLGAVNEQFF. The CDR3 DNA reads as TGTGCCAGCAGCTTAGGGGCTGTAAATGAGCAGTTCTTC.